One T cell receptor beta chain is described in this entry. Its specificity is unknown. Time point given: newly diagnosed GD, antithyroid drugs for less than 3 months. With RNA extracted from PBMCs as input, the TCR library was made. Staff took roughly 9.1 milliliters of peripheral blood and put it into EDTA tubes. These data are taken from a study of regulatory T cells in long-lasting Graves disease. Findings and caveats of the study: TCR diversity was lower in persistent Graves' patients (versus newly diagnosed ones). New patients shared roughly 1,000 public clonotypes, fewer than the approximately 3,000 shared by persistent patients.

With iRepertoire HTBI primers and Arm-PCR of CDR3 regions, TCR beta libraries were built. Each CDR3 protein is one row after TCRdb ran MiXCR on the multiplex PCR reads. The sample consists of 350,000 to 400,000 distinct CDR3 sequences, around 15% of them appearing once. This sample also belongs to another study, concerning T cells in Graves' hyperthyroidism and ophthalmopathy.

This TCR was recovered from a woman aged 18-29 years with Graves disease. The source material was peripheral blood mononuclear cells (PBMCs), sampled at new diagnosis, from a patient treated with antithyroid drugs.

The CDR3 spells CASAAGQGAWNYGYTF. As DNA, the CDR3 is TGTGCCTCCGCAGCGGGACAGGGGGCCTGGAACTATGGCTACACCTTC. The chain employs TRBV30 and TRBJ1-2; the match to TRBD1 covers 12 bases. Germline assignment: CDR1 GTSNPN and CDR2 SVGIG (reference sequence). V shed 7 bases, J shed 2 bases, and the junction held 11 bases outside the gene matches. CDR3 length equals 16 residues.